The rows below give T cell receptor beta chains drawn from one sample of a study of shared clonotypes between healthy human individuals. Here immunoSEQ multiplex PCR was the method, and the copy in TCRdb shows in-frame clones only, minus some. This repertoire shows fewer than 600,000 clones, just over 75% found once; its top ten account for around 13%. The sequenced sample consisted of PBMCs. The receptors were gathered from a woman in her 40s in good health. Some clones in this sample may be carry-over from other donors' samples. Both conserved end residues are part of each CDR3. D genes are given only for firm matches. Clone size is shown for a subset of rows, as once, few, many or a class of expanded clone.

abundance,d_gene,v_gene,j_gene,CDR3aa,CDR3nt
once,TRBD1,TRBV30,TRBJ1-2,CAWSGTGEGGYTF,TGTGCCTGGAGCGGTACAGGGGAGGGTGGCTACACCTTC
NA,TRBD1,TRBV18,TRBJ2-1,CASSRTDRVLDNEQFF,TGTGCCAGCTCACGGACCGACAGGGTCCTAGACAATGAGCAGTTCTTC
NA,NA,TRBV29-1,TRBJ2-1,CSVKRQSSNEQFF,TGCAGCGTTAAGAGACAATCGTCCAATGAGCAGTTCTTC
NA,NA,TRBV29-1,TRBJ1-2,CSAGQSRNYGYTF,TGCAGCGCAGGACAGAGTCGGAACTATGGCTACACCTTC
NA,TRBD2,TRBV5-1,TRBJ2-3,CASSFYLAGGTDTQYF,TGCGCCAGCAGCTTTTACCTAGCGGGAGGCACAGATACGCAGTATTTT
NA,NA,TRBV11-3,TRBJ1-3,CASSSSGTQGNTIYF,TGTGCCAGCAGCTCGTCCGGGACCCAAGGAAACACCATATATTTT
NA,TRBD2,TRBV6-6,TRBJ2-1,CASSSRLAWNEQFF,TGTGCCAGCAGCTCGAGACTAGCGTGGAATGAGCAGTTCTTC
NA,NA,TRBV29-1,TRBJ2-1,CSVDQGIWEQFF,TGCAGCGTTGATCAGGGTATATGGGAGCAGTTCTTC
NA,NA,TRBV28,TRBJ1-3,CASSDRPSGNTIYF,TGTGCCAGCAGCGACCGACCCTCTGGAAACACCATATATTTT
NA,NA,TRBV19,TRBJ1-4,CASSPMWGAKDNEKLFF,TGTGCCAGTAGCCCCATGTGGGGGGCGAAGGATAATGAAAAACTGTTTTTT
NA,NA,TRBV21-1,TRBJ2-7,CASRPLYVLDEQYF,TGTGCCAGCAGACCGCTCTACGTGTTAGACGAGCAGTACTTC
NA,TRBD1,TRBV18,TRBJ2-7,CASSPWEQGADEQYF,TGTGCCAGCTCACCATGGGAACAGGGGGCTGACGAGCAGTACTTC
NA,NA,TRBV30,TRBJ1-2,CAWSEPTVYTF,TGTGCCTGGAGTGAGCCGACAGTCTACACCTTC
many,TRBD2,TRBV6-5,TRBJ2-1,CASRPGLEGYNEQFF,TGTGCCAGCAGGCCGGGACTAGAGGGCTACAATGAGCAGTTCTTC
few,NA,TRBV5-1,TRBJ2-5,CASRDGMGETQYF,TGCGCCAGCAGGGACGGTATGGGAGAGACCCAGTACTTC
NA,TRBD1,TRBV27,TRBJ2-2,CASRGTASTGELFF,TGTGCCAGCAGGGGGACAGCGTCCACCGGGGAGCTGTTTTTT
NA,TRBD1,TRBV29-1,TRBJ2-3,CSVAPGQYTDTQYF,TGCAGCGTCGCCCCGGGACAGTACACAGATACGCAGTATTTT
NA,TRBD1,TRBV5-5,TRBJ2-2,CASSSSGGTGELFF,TGTGCCAGCAGCTCATCAGGGGGCACCGGGGAGCTGTTTTTT
NA,NA,TRBV7-9,TRBJ2-2,CASSLRYGPENTGELFF,TGTGCCAGCAGCCTAAGGTACGGGCCTGAGAACACCGGGGAGCTGTTTTTT
NA,TRBD1,TRBV25-1,TRBJ2-7,CASSETGAPTYEQYF,TGTGCCAGCAGTGAAACAGGGGCGCCAACCTACGAGCAGTACTTC
NA,NA,TRBV18,TRBJ2-2,CASSPLGLNTGELFF,TGTGCCAGCTCACCCCTAGGACTCAACACCGGGGAGCTGTTTTTT
NA,NA,TRBV9,TRBJ1-4,CASSVEAAANEKLFF,TGTGCCAGCAGCGTAGAGGCCGCCGCTAATGAAAAACTGTTTTTT
few,NA,TRBV7-2,TRBJ2-1,CASSLAGPSSYNEQFF,TGTGCCAGCAGCTTAGCTGGGCCGAGCTCCTACAATGAGCAGTTCTTC
NA,NA,TRBV14,TRBJ2-1,CASSQGGNSYNEQFF,TGTGCCAGCAGCCAAGGTGGAAACTCCTACAATGAGCAGTTCTTC
NA,NA,TRBV28,TRBJ1-2,CASGRSRPTVNYGYTF,TGTGCCAGCGGTAGGTCCAGGCCGACCGTTAACTATGGCTACACCTTC
NA,TRBD2,TRBV30,TRBJ2-3,CAWSVRNVAGAGDTQYF,TGTGCCTGGAGTGTACGCAATGTGGCGGGAGCAGGGGATACGCAGTATTTT
once,NA,TRBV9,TRBJ2-3,CASSVGTGRYTDTQYF,TGTGCCAGCAGCGTAGGTACAGGACGCTATACAGATACGCAGTATTTT
NA,TRBD2,TRBV7-2,TRBJ2-1,CASSAGLAGDEQFF,TGTGCCAGCAGCGCCGGACTAGCGGGAGATGAGCAGTTCTTC
NA,TRBD1,TRBV6-1,TRBJ2-7,CASRPPGQGAGEQYF,TGTGCCAGCAGACCCCCGGGACAGGGGGCGGGTGAGCAGTACTTC
NA,NA,TRBV2,TRBJ2-7,CASSASYEQYF,TGTGCCAGCAGTGCTTCCTACGAGCAGTACTTC
NA,TRBD1,TRBV5-8,TRBJ1-1,CASSPSEGARTEAFF,TGTGCCAGCAGCCCCTCCGAGGGGGCGAGAACTGAAGCTTTCTTT
NA,NA,TRBV5-3,TRBJ2-1,CASSLTFASEQFF,TGTGCCAGCAGTCTCACTTTTGCAAGTGAGCAGTTCTTC
many,NA,TRBV7-9,TRBJ2-1,CASSLLGYNEQFF,TGTGCCAGCAGCTTGCTAGGTTACAATGAGCAGTTCTTC
few,TRBD2,TRBV30,TRBJ2-7,CALISGRGYEQYF,TGTGCCTTGATCAGCGGGAGAGGCTACGAGCAGTACTTC
many,NA,TRBV7-6,TRBJ1-2,CASSILAFEGEINYGYTF,TGTGCCAGCAGCATCCTGGCGTTTGAGGGGGAGATTAACTATGGCTACACCTTC
many,NA,TRBV2,TRBJ1-2,CASSGSLYGYTF,TGTGCCAGCAGTGGGTCCTTGTATGGCTACACCTTC
NA,NA,TRBV6-4,TRBJ2-1,CASSAGSVGEQFF,TGTGCCAGCAGTGCCGGTAGCGTTGGGGAGCAGTTCTTC
NA,NA,TRBV21-1,TRBJ2-7,CASSAQGSYEQYF,TGTGCCAGCAGCGCCCAGGGTTCCTACGAGCAGTACTTC
NA,NA,TRBV18,TRBJ2-2,CASSQERTGELFF,TGTGCCAGCTCACAAGAAAGGACCGGGGAGCTGTTTTTT
NA,NA,TRBV29-1,TRBJ2-1,CSVEDRAYSSYNEQFF,TGCAGCGTTGAGGATCGGGCGTACTCCTCCTACAATGAGCAGTTCTTC
NA,NA,TRBV4-1,TRBJ2-1,CASSQAVWDDYSHNEQFF,TGCGCCAGCAGCCAAGCGGTATGGGACGACTATTCCCACAATGAGCAGTTCTTC
few,NA,TRBV19,TRBJ1-2,CASKPGEAVGNYGYTF,TGTGCCAGTAAACCCGGGGAGGCAGTTGGGAACTATGGCTACACCTTC
NA,NA,TRBV19,TRBJ1-5,CASSQRIHPYYSNQPQHF,TGTGCCAGTAGTCAACGGATCCATCCTTACTATAGCAATCAGCCCCAGCATTTT
NA,NA,TRBV2,TRBJ1-4,CASSHYPRATNEKLFF,TGTGCCAGCAGCCACTACCCACGGGCAACTAATGAAAAACTGTTTTTT
NA,TRBD2,TRBV29-1,TRBJ2-7,CSVEVISGNSYEQYF,TGCAGCGTTGAAGTAATTAGCGGGAACTCCTACGAGCAGTACTTC
NA,TRBD2,TRBV15,TRBJ2-7,CATSRRRGLAGLDEQYF,TGTGCCACCAGCAGACGTAGGGGACTAGCGGGATTGGACGAGCAGTACTTC
NA,NA,TRBV18,TRBJ2-1,CASPLGIRDNEQFF,TGTGCCAGCCCCCTAGGGATCAGGGACAATGAGCAGTTCTTC
few,TRBD2,TRBV29-1,TRBJ2-7,CSGLTSGRYNRYEQYF,TGCAGCGGACTGACTAGCGGGAGGTATAATAGGTACGAGCAGTACTTC
NA,TRBD1,TRBV29-1,TRBJ2-2,CSVVGQITGELFF,TGCAGCGTTGTGGGACAGATCACCGGGGAGCTGTTTTTT
NA,NA,TRBV29-1,TRBJ2-7,CSAQGSGRYEQYF,TGCAGCGCCCAAGGGAGCGGCCGCTACGAGCAGTACTTC
NA,NA,TRBV7-3,TRBJ2-3,CASSQDPSGARSTDTQYF,TGTGCCAGCAGCCAAGACCCGTCGGGGGCTCGGAGCACAGATACGCAGTATTTT